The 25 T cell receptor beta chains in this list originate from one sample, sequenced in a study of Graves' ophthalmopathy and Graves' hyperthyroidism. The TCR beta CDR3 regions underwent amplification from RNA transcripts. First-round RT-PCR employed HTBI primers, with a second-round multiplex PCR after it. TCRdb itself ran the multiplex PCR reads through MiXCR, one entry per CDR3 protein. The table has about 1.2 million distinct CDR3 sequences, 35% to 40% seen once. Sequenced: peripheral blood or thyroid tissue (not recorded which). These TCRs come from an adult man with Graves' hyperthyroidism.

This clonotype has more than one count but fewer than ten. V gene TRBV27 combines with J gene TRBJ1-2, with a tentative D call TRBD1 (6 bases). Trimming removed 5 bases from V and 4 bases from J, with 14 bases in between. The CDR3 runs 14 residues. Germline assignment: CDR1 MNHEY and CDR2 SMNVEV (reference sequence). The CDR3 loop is CASSPSGASYGYTF. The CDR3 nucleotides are TGTGCCAGCAGTCCTTCAGGGGCGTCCTATGGCTACACCTTC.

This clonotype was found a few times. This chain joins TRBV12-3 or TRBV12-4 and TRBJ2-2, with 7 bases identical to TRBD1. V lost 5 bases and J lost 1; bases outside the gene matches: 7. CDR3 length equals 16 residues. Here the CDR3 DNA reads TGTGCCAGCAGTACTCCGGGACAGAGGAACACCGGGGAGCTGTTTTTT. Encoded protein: CASSTPGQRNTGELFF.

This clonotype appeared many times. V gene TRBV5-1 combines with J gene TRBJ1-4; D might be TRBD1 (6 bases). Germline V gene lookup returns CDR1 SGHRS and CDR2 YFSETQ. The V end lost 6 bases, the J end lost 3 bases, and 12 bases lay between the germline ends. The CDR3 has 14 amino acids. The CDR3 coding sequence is TGCGCCAGCAAACAACAGGGATCTAATGAAAAACTGTTTTTT. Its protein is CASKQQGSNEKLFF.

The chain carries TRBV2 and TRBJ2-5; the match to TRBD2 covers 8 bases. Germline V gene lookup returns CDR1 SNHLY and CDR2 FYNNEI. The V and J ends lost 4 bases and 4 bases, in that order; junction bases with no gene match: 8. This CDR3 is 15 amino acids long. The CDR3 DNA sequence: TGTGCCAGCAGTGGCGGAGCGGGAGAGTCAGAGACCCAGTACTTC. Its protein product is CASSGGAGESETQYF.

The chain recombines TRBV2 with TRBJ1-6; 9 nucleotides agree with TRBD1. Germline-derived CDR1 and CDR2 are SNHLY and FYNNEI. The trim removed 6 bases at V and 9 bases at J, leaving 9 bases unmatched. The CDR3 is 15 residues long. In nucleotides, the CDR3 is TGTGCCAGCAGCTTGGGACAGGGCGTAGCTTCACCCCTCCACTTT. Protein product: CASSLGQGVASPLHF. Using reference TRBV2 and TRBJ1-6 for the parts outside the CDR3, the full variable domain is EPEVTQTPSHQVTQMGQEVILRCVPISNHLYFYWYRQILGQKVEFLVSFYNNEISEKSEIFDDQFSVERPDGSNFTLKIRSTKLEDSAMYFCASSLGQGVASPLHFGNGTRLTVT.

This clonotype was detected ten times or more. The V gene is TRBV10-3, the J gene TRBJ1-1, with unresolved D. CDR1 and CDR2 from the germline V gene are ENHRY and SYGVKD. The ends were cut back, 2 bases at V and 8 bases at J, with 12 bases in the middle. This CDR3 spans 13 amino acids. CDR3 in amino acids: CAISEQSKREAFF. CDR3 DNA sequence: TGTGCCATCAGTGAGCAAAGCAAGAGAGAAGCTTTCTTT.

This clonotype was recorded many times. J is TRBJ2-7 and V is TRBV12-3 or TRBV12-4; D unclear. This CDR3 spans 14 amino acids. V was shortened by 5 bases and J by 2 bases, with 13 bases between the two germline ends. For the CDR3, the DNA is TGTGCCAGCAGTCCCACAAGTTCGACCTACGAGCAGTACTTC. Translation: CASSPTSSTYEQYF.

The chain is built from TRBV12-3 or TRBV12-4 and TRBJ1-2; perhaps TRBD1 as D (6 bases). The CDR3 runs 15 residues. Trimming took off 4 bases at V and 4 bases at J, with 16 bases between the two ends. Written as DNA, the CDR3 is TGTGCCAGCAGTTACTCGAGGGGGATATTCTATGGCTACACCTTC. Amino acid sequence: CASSYSRGIFYGYTF.

CDR3 sequence reads: CASSFSLQPQHF. CDR3 DNA: TGTGCCAGCAGTTTCAGTCTTCAGCCCCAGCATTTT. The rearrangement links TRBV6-5 to TRBJ1-5; no firm D call. The germline CDR1 and CDR2 sequences are MNHEY and SVGAGI. V lost 4 bases and J 6 bases, leaving 7 bases between the germline ends. The CDR3 sequence is 12 residues long.

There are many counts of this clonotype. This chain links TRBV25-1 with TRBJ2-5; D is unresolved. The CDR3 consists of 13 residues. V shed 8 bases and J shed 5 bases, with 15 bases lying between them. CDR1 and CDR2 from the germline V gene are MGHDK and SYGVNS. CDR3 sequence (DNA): TGTGCCAGCGGTCCCCGCGGAGTTGAGACCCAGTACTTC. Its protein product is CASGPRGVETQYF.

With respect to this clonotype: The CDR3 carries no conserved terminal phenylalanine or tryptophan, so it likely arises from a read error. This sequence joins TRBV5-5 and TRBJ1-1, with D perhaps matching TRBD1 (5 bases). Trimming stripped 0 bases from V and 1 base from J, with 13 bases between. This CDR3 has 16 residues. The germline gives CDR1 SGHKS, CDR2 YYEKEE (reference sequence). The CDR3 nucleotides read TGTGCCAGCAGCTTGGGTGGGGGTCAGGGGAACACTGAAGCTTTCCTT. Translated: CASSLGGGQGNTEAFL.

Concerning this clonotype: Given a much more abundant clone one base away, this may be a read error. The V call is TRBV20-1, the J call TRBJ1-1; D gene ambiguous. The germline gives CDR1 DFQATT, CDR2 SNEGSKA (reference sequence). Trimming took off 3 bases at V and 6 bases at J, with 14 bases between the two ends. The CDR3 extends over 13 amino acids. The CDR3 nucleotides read TGCAGTGCTAGCTACATTTCGGTATCTGAAGCTTTCTTT. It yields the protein CSASYISVSEAFF.

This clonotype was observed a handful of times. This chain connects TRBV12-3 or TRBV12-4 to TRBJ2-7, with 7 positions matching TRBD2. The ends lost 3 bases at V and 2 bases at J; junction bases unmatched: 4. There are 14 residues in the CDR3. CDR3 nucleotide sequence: TGTGCCAGCAGTTTGGGGGGGGTTGCCTACGAGCAGTACTTC. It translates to CASSLGGVAYEQYF.

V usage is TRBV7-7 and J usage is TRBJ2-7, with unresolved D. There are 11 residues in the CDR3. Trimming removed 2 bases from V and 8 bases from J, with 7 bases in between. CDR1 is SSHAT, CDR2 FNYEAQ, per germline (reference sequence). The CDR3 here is CASSLIGQQYF. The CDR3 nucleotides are TGTGCCAGCAGCTTAATTGGACAGCAGTACTTC.

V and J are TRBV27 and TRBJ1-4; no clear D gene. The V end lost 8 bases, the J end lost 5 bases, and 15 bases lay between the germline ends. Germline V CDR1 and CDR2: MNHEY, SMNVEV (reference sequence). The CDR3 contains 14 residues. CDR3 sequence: CASSFWYGNEKLFF. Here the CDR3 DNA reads TGTGCCAGCTCCTTTTGGTACGGGAATGAAAAACTGTTTTTT. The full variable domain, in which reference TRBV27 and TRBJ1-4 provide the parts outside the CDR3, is EAQVTQNPRYLITVTGKKLTVTCSQNMNHEYMSWYRQDPGLGLRQIYYSMNVEVTDKGDVPEGYKVSRKEKRNFPLILESPSPNQTSLYFCASSFWYGNEKLFFGSGTQLSVL.

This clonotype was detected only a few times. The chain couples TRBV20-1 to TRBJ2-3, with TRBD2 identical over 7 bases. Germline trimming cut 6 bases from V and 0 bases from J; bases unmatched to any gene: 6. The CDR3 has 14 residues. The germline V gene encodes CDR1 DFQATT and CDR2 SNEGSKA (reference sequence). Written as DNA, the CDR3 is TGCAGTGCACCGGGACTAACTAGCACAGATACGCAGTATTTT. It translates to CSAPGLTSTDTQYF.

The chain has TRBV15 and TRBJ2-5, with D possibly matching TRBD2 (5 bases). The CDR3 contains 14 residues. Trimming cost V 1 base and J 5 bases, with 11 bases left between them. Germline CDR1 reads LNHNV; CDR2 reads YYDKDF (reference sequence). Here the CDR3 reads CATSRVLGVETQYF. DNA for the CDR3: TGTGCCACCAGCAGAGTCCTCGGGGTGGAGACCCAGTACTTC. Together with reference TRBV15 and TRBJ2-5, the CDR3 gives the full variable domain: DAMVIQNPRYQVTQFGKPVTLSCSQTLNHNVMYWYQQKSSQAPKLLFHYYDKDFNNEADTPDNFQSRRPNTSFCFLDIRSPGLGDTAMYLCATSRVLGVETQYFGPGTRLLVL.

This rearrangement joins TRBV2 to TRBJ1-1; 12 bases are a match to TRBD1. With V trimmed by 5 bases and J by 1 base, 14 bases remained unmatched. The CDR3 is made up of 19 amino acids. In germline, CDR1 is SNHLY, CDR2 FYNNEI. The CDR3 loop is CASSPQPGTGGSRNTEAFF. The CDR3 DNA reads TGTGCCAGCAGTCCCCAACCCGGGACAGGGGGCTCAAGGAACACTGAAGCTTTCTTT.

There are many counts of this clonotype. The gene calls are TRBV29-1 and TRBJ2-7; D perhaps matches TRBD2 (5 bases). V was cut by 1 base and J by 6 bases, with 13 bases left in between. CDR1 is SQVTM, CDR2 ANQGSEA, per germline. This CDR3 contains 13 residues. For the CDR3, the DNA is TGCAGCGTTGAAGCCACGGGGAACGCCGAGCAGTACTTC. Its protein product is CSVEATGNAEQYF.

CDR3 sequence: CASSDFGVEAFF. CDR3 sequence (DNA): TGTGCCAGCAGTGATTTTGGGGTCGAAGCTTTCTTT. This chain joins TRBV7-2 and TRBJ1-1; D ambiguous. The germline V gene encodes CDR1 SGHTA and CDR2 FQGNSA. V gave up 6 bases and J gave up 8 bases, with 13 bases separating them. This CDR3 comprises 12 residues.

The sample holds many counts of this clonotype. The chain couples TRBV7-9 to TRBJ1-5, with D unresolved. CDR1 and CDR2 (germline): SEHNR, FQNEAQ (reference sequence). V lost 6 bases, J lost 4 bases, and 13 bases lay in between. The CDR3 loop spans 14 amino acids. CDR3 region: CASSEGSRNQPQHF. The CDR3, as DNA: TGTGCCAGCAGTGAAGGGAGTCGGAATCAGCCCCAGCATTTT.

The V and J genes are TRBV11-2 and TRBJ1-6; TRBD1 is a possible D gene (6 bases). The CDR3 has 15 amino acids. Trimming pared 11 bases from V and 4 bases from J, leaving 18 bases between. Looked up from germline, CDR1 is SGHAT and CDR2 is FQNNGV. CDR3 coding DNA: TGTGCCTGGAAGTCTGGGGGCCGATATAATTCACCCCTCCACTTT. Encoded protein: CAWKSGGRYNSPLHF.

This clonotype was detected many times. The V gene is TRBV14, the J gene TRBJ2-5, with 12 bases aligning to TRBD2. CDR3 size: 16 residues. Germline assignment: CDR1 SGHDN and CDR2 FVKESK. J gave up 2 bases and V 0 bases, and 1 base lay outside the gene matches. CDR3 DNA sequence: TGTGCCAGCAGCCAAGATCTAGCGGGAGGGCAAGAGACCCAGTACTTC. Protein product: CASSQDLAGGQETQYF.

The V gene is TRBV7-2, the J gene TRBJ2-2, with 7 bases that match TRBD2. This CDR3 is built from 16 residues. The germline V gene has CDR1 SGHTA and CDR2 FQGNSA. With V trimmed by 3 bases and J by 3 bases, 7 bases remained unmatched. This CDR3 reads CASSLGGAGHTGELFF. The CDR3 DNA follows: TGTGCCAGCAGCTTGGGAGGGGCAGGCCACACCGGGGAGCTGTTTTTT.

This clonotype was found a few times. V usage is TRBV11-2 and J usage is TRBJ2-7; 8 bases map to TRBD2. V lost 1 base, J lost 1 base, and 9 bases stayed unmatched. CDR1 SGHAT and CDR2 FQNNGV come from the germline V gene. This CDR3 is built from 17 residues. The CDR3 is CASSLVPSGSISYEQYF. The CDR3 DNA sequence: TGTGCCAGCAGCTTAGTTCCAAGCGGGAGTATTTCCTACGAGCAGTACTTC.